The 25 T cell receptor beta chains presented below share a single source sample, sequenced in a study of radiotherapy plus CTLA-4 blockade in lung cancer. Using immunoSEQ multiplex PCR, the repertoire was profiled, and TCRdb retains in-frame clones only, with some absent. The top ten clones hold about 0.79% of a sample with around 80,000 clones, roughly four fifths of them seen once. This specimen consisted of peripheral blood, obtained from a patient treated with radiotherapy plus ipilimumab. These receptors all stem from a human donor with non-small cell lung cancer who had stable disease on radiotherapy plus ipilimumab.

The V gene is TRBV5-1, the J gene TRBJ2-7, with D possibly TRBD2 on 8 matching bases. Germline CDR1 reads SGHRS; CDR2 reads YFSETQ. The V and J ends lost 4 bases and 2 bases respectively, with 16 bases between them. This CDR3 has 15 amino acids. CDR3 sequence: CASSPGGGLAYEQYF. The CDR3, as DNA: TGCGCCAGCAGCCCGGGAGGGGGCCTGGCCTACGAGCAGTACTTC.

The chain is built from TRBV7-8 and TRBJ2-1, with unresolved D. Germline V gene lookup returns CDR1 SGHVS and CDR2 FQNEAQ. The length of the CDR3 is 14 residues. V lost 5 bases to trimming and J lost 6 bases, with 14 bases between them. The CDR3 DNA reads TGTGCCAGCAGCCGTGGACCAGTCCCCAATGAGCAGTTCTTC. Translated: CASSRGPVPNEQFF.

The chain couples TRBV9 to TRBJ2-7; 11 bases are shared with TRBD2. The CDR3 sequence is 16 residues long. Germline V gene lookup returns CDR1 SGDLS and CDR2 YYNGEE. Unmatched junction bases numbered 9, after V lost 3 bases and J lost 4 bases. The CDR3 DNA reads as TGTGCCAGCAGCGGCGGACTAGCGGGTTCAGATTACGAGCAGTACTTC. This sequence encodes CASSGGLAGSDYEQYF.

This clone was seen a single time. The chain carries TRBV5-1 and TRBJ2-7; 9 nucleotides line up with TRBD1. The CDR3 is 13 amino acids. Germline V gene lookup returns CDR1 SGHRS and CDR2 YFSETQ. J gave up 2 bases and V 5 bases, and 2 bases lay outside the gene matches. CDR3 protein: CASRQGATYEQYF. CDR3 in DNA: TGCGCCAGCAGACAGGGGGCAACCTACGAGCAGTACTTC.

This clone was counted a single time. V usage is TRBV29-1 and J usage is TRBJ1-1, with 8 bases aligning to TRBD1. Looked up from germline, CDR1 is SQVTM and CDR2 is ANQGSEA. Trimming at V came to 6 bases and at J to 9 bases, leaving 6 bases not matched to a gene. The CDR3 has 11 residues. The CDR3 DNA follows: TGCAGCGTAGCGCGGACAGGGCAAGCTTTCTTT. Protein product: CSVARTGQAFF.

This clone was seen once. V and J are TRBV10-3 and TRBJ2-7; D is possibly TRBD2 (6 bases). Trimming removed 10 bases at V and 4 bases at J, with 17 bases between. This CDR3 is 13 amino acids long. Per the germline V gene, CDR1 is ENHRY and CDR2 is SYGVKD. The CDR3 sequence: CATRSRRGYEQYF. The CDR3 nucleotides read TGTGCCACCCGCTCCCGGCGGGGATACGAGCAGTACTTC.

CDR3 sequence (DNA): TGTGCCAGCACCTGGAGGGGGGGATCCTACGAGCAGTACTTC. It specifies CASTWRGGSYEQYF. This rearrangement joins TRBV5-4 to TRBJ2-7; possibly TRBD2 for D (7 bases). The germline gives CDR1 SGHNT, CDR2 YYREEE (reference sequence). This CDR3 region has 14 residues. The ends were cut back, 6 bases at V and 1 base at J, with 14 bases in the middle.

The chain joins TRBV5-1 to TRBJ1-2; TRBD1 might be the D (5 bases). CDR1 is SGHRS, CDR2 YFSETQ, per germline. This CDR3 contains 13 residues. Trimming removed 4 bases from V and 2 bases from J, with 9 bases in between. This chain's CDR3 is CASSQQVNYGYTF. CDR3 sequence (DNA): TGCGCCAGCAGCCAACAGGTGAACTATGGCTACACCTTC.

V is TRBV18 and J is TRBJ1-4; D remains ambiguous. Germline loops: CDR1 KGHSH, CDR2 LQKENI. V was clipped by 3 bases and J by 8 bases, with 13 bases between them. The CDR3 runs to 14 residues. CDR3 DNA sequence: TGTGCCAGCTCACCTGGGCAGACGGGAGAAAAACTGTTTTTT. The encoded protein is CASSPGQTGEKLFF.

This chain connects TRBV7-7 to TRBJ2-5; 7 bases map to TRBD1. This CDR3 has 14 residues. The V segment lost 5 bases and the J segment 5 bases; nucleotides outside the gene matches: 8. The germline V gene has CDR1 SSHAT and CDR2 FNYEAQ (reference sequence). This CDR3 is CASSKTGFGETQYF. The DNA for the CDR3 is TGTGCCAGCAGCAAGACAGGGTTCGGGGAGACCCAGTACTTC.

The chain employs TRBV5-6 and TRBJ2-1, with 11 bases lining up with TRBD2. J gave up 7 bases and V 4 bases, and 4 bases lay outside the gene matches. Germline V lookup: CDR1 SGHDT, CDR2 YYEEEE. The CDR3 consists of 14 residues. CDR3 amino acids: CASSLGLAANEQFF. The CDR3 nucleotides read TGTGCCAGCAGCCTGGGACTAGCGGCGAATGAGCAGTTCTTC.

This chain joins TRBV10-3 and TRBJ1-5; D is undetermined. Between the trimmed V and J ends, which lost 1 base and 0 bases, there was a span of 7 bases. The germline CDR1 and CDR2 sequences are ENHRY and SYGVKD. The CDR3 totals 15 residues. This CDR3 is CAISEYGYSNQPQHF. DNA for the CDR3: TGTGCCATCAGTGAGTACGGATATAGCAATCAGCCCCAGCATTTT.

This chain links TRBV18 with TRBJ2-7, with D tentatively TRBD1 or TRBD2 (7 bases each). V was shortened by 3 bases and J by 6 bases, with 18 bases between the two germline ends. Germline CDR1 is KGHSH and CDR2 is LQKENI. The CDR3 runs to 15 residues. The CDR3 coding sequence is TGTGCCAGCTCACCCTTGGGAGGGGGCACGGGCGAGCAGTACTTC. It specifies CASSPLGGGTGEQYF.

This clone has just one count. The gene calls are TRBV28 and TRBJ1-6; 8 bases fit TRBD1. Looked up from germline, CDR1 is MDHEN and CDR2 is SYDVKM. This CDR3 comprises 15 residues. V shed 8 bases and J 0 bases; nucleotides not matched to a gene: 3. This chain's CDR3 is CASDRGNSYNSPLHF. The DNA of the CDR3 is TGTGCCAGCGACAGGGGTAACTCCTATAATTCACCCCTCCACTTT.

The V and J genes are TRBV4-1 and TRBJ2-1, with 9 bases that match TRBD1. Germline V gene sequence: CDR1 MGHRA, CDR2 YSYEKL. CDR3 length equals 16 residues. Trimming took 3 bases from V and 3 from J; bases not matched to a gene: 6. CDR3 coding DNA: TGCGCCAGCAGCCATCAGGGACAGGGCTACTACAATGAGCAGTTCTTC. Translated: CASSHQGQGYYNEQFF.

The chain employs TRBV29-1 and TRBJ2-3; D is possibly TRBD1 or TRBD2 (5 bases each). The CDR3 length is 13 residues. The V end lost 7 bases, the J end lost 2 bases, and 13 bases lay between the germline ends. Germline V gives CDR1 SQVTM, CDR2 ANQGSEA. CDR3 coding DNA: TGCAGCGCAGATCTGGGGGACACAGATACGCAGTATTTT. This encodes CSADLGDTDTQYF.

This chain joins TRBV13 and TRBJ2-7, with 7 bases fitting TRBD1. The CDR3 extends over 14 amino acids. Germline-derived CDR1 and CDR2 are PRHDT and FYEKMQ (reference sequence). V gave up 3 bases and J gave up 2 bases; unmatched junction bases: 4. CDR3 sequence reads: CASSFPGQTYEQYF. The CDR3 DNA reads as TGTGCCAGCAGCTTCCCGGGACAGACCTACGAGCAGTACTTC.

The rearrangement joins TRBV5-7 to TRBJ1-2; 7 bases are shared with TRBD1. TRBV5-7 counts as an open reading frame of uncertain function. V shed 2 bases, J shed 4 bases, and the junction held 2 bases outside the gene matches. The CDR3 runs 13 residues. In DNA form, the CDR3 reads TGTGCCAGCAGCTTCCGACAGGGCTATGGCTACACCTTC. The encoded protein is CASSFRQGYGYTF.

The J gene is TRBJ2-1, the V gene TRBV18; TRBD2 agrees at 12 bases. J lost 4 bases, V lost 6 bases, and 10 bases had no gene match. CDR1 is KGHSH and CDR2 is LQKENI in the germline V gene. This CDR3 comprises 17 residues. The CDR3 DNA reads TGTGCCAGCTCCCTTAGGACTAGCGGGAATAAGTACAATGAGCAGTTCTTC. Amino acids: CASSLRTSGNKYNEQFF.

This clone was found a few times. This sequence joins TRBV4-1 and TRBJ2-3; no clear D gene. CDR3 length: 13 residues. Germline loops: CDR1 MGHRA, CDR2 YSYEKL. Between the trimmed V and J ends, which lost 7 bases and 1 base, there was a span of 9 bases. The CDR3: CASTTPGTDTQYF. In DNA form, the CDR3 reads TGCGCCAGCACCACGCCTGGCACAGATACGCAGTATTTT.

V is TRBV7-6 and J is TRBJ2-7; D could derive from TRBD1 or TRBD2 (6 bases each). The CDR3 has 15 residues. The germline CDR1 and CDR2 sequences are SGHVS and FNYEAQ. Trimming took 9 bases from V and 2 from J, leaving 20 bases between them. The CDR3 DNA sequence: TGTGCCAGGGGGGCCGGCGGGGCGGGACCCTACGAGCAGTACTTC. This translates into CARGAGGAGPYEQYF.

This clone was seen a handful of times. This chain uses TRBV28 with TRBJ2-2; 12 bases map to TRBD1. The trim removed 3 bases at V and 7 bases at J, leaving 6 bases unmatched. The CDR3 sequence is 16 residues long. Looked up from germline, CDR1 is MDHEN and CDR2 is SYDVKM. DNA of the CDR3: TGTGCCAGCAGTTTCGGGACAGGGGGCGCGGGCGGGGAGCTGTTTTTT. Its translation: CASSFGTGGAGGELFF.

The CDR3 DNA follows: TGTGCCAGCAGACGACTAGCGGGAGGCTCCTACAATGAGCAGTTCTTC. Protein: CASRRLAGGSYNEQFF. This chain uses TRBV28 with TRBJ2-1; the match to TRBD2 covers 13 bases. J gave up 0 bases and V 6 bases, and 2 bases lay outside the gene matches. The length of the CDR3 is 16 residues. Per germline, CDR1 MDHEN and CDR2 SYDVKM.

This chain links TRBV7-2 with TRBJ1-1; D not certain. In germline, CDR1 is SGHTA, CDR2 FQGNSA. CDR3 length: 13 amino acids. The V gene lost 9 bases and the J gene lost 4 bases, with 15 bases spanning the gap. CDR3 amino acids: CASRAQGGTEAFF. For the CDR3, the DNA is TGTGCCAGTAGGGCCCAAGGTGGCACTGAAGCTTTCTTT.

The rearrangement links TRBV30 to TRBJ1-2; 8 bases align to TRBD1. The germline V gene encodes CDR1 GTSNPN and CDR2 SVGIG (reference sequence). Trimming cost V 1 base and J 4 bases; bases outside gene matches: 5. This CDR3 contains 14 residues. CDR3 loop: CAWSAGDRSYGYTF. The DNA for the CDR3 is TGTGCCTGGAGTGCCGGGGACAGGTCCTATGGCTACACCTTC.